The T cell receptor (beta chain) under discussion was sequenced for a study of post-analysis software for immune sequencing data. Study-wide results and limits: When patients were compared with controls, 4 or 5 TRBV segments were more frequent, TRBV5-6, TRBV5-1 and TRBV20-1 among them. F measure clustering grouped samples strongly by preparation batch.

The TCR beta cDNA libraries carried unique molecular identifiers. From the PCR reads, TCRdb called clonotypes with MiXCR, one entry per CDR3 protein. The table records about 680,000 distinct CDR3 sequences, 55% to 70% of them present only once. With regard to this clonotype: Its antigen is undetermined.

The CDR3 has 16 residues. V was clipped by 6 bases and J by 0 bases, with 14 bases between them. Input material: blood. The rearrangement uses TRBV12-3 or TRBV12-4 and TRBJ2-2; D is possibly TRBD2 (5 bases). This TCR came from a girl aged 2-10 years with multiple sclerosis. CDR3 residues: CASSRSGLSNTGELFF. DNA for the CDR3: TGTGCCAGCAGCCGATCAGGACTTTCGAACACCGGGGAGCTGTTTTTT.